This record looks at one T cell receptor (beta chain) sequence and its context. The sample belongs to a study of control samples from healthy donors and cancer patients. Sequenced by immunoSEQ multiplex PCR; TCRdb stores in-frame clones only, minus some. Of around 90,000 clones in the sample, about 89% were seen once. The CDR3 consists of 13 residues. Trimming took off 2 bases at V and 2 bases at J, with 7 bases between the two ends. Germline V CDR1 and CDR2: SNHLY, FYNNEI. The clonotype was recovered from a man aged 25-40 years in good health. The sample comprised blood. The genes are TRBV2 and TRBJ2-7; D is unclear. The CDR3: CASSEWVTYEQYV. The CDR3 nucleotides read TGTGCCAGCAGTGAATGGGTTACCTACGAGCAGTACGTC.